This T cell receptor beta chain was identified during a study of beta chain features in type 1 diabetes. Turning to the study itself: No patient-donor differences in age, gender, total cells or subset yield.

General observations from the study: TCRB CDR3s were moderately but significantly shorter in Type 1 diabetes patients in all four CD4+ subsets.

The junction had 10 bases not matched to a gene; V was cut back by 1 base and J by 3 bases. The germline gives CDR1 LGHNA, CDR2 YNFKEQ. This CDR3 spans 18 amino acids. Worth noting for this clone: The target antigen is unknown.

cDNA synthesis used the whole RNA isolate, giving expressed TCRB sequences. Naive, central memory and regulatory T cell samples came to a mean of approximately 3.3 million reads. TCRdb's copy holds only in-frame clones and misses some; the assay was immunoSEQ multiplex PCR. The data hold hundreds of thousands of clones, with roughly 15% observed a single time. A single heparinised blood sample, averaging approximately 0.12 L, was obtained per donor. Markers CD45RO/CCR7/CD25/CD127/CD95/CD27 served to sort CD4+ naive, central memory, regulatory and stem cell-like memory cells. The specimen sequenced was naive CD4+ T cells from blood. This chain joins TRBV4-2 and TRBJ2-7; 12 bases are shared with TRBD2. The receptor's source is a man between 18 and 35 years old with type 1 diabetes. This CDR3 reads CASSQGLAGVEGYYEQYF. For the CDR3, the DNA is TGTGCCAGCAGCCAAGGACTAGCGGGGGTTGAGGGCTACTACGAGCAGTACTTC.